Each of the 24 T cell receptor beta chains below was sequenced from the same sample in a study of blood T cells in healthy people across ages. PCR was performed a second time for roughly 7 to 12 cycles using a sample-barcoded 5' primer and a J-beta primer mix. TCRdb reanalysed the 5' RACE reads using MiXCR and keeps one entry per CDR3 protein. The table lists hundreds of thousands of distinct CDR3 sequences, 40% to 45% of them singletons. Material for sequencing was blood. These receptor sequences come from an elderly man in good health.

This clonotype was counted between two and nine times. J is TRBJ2-3 and V is TRBV6-1; D is undetermined. This CDR3 is 15 amino acids long. Germline lookup yields CDR1 MNHNS and CDR2 SASEGT. Trimming took 2 bases from V and 1 from J, leaving 10 bases between them. The CDR3 region has the DNA TGTGCCAGCAGTGAAAGTCCCACCCGCACAGATACGCAGTATTTT. Protein product: CASSESPTRTDTQYF.

The CDR3 reads CASSLDRPNNSPLHF. In nucleotides, the CDR3 is TGCGCCAGCAGCTTGGACAGACCAAATAATTCACCCCTCCACTTT. V is TRBV5-1 and J is TRBJ1-6, with D uncertain. With 0 bases removed from V and 5 bases from J, the gap between germline ends came to 9 bases. The CDR3 extends over 15 amino acids. From germline, CDR1 is SGHRS and CDR2 YFSETQ.

The chain has TRBV7-2 and TRBJ2-1; a possible D gene is TRBD1 (5 bases). CDR1 is SGHTA, CDR2 FQGNSA, per germline. Trimming removed 0 bases from V and 0 bases from J, with 9 bases in between. The CDR3 is made up of 16 amino acids. This CDR3 reads CASSLAGRSSYNEQFF. In DNA, the CDR3 is TGTGCCAGCAGCTTAGCGGGGCGGAGCTCCTACAATGAGCAGTTCTTC.

The rearrangement uses TRBV2 and TRBJ2-3; 7 bases map to TRBD1. Unmatched junction bases numbered 8, after V lost 5 bases and J lost 0 bases. Germline CDR1 is SNHLY and CDR2 is FYNNEI. The CDR3 covers 16 residues. This chain's CDR3 is CASSKDRPDSTDTQYF. Written as DNA, the CDR3 is TGTGCCAGCAGTAAGGACAGGCCCGATAGCACAGATACGCAGTATTTT.

The chain combines TRBV10-3 with TRBJ2-5; no clear D. The DNA end is a closer match to TRBJ2-7, so the J assignment may be wrong. The CDR3 spans 14 residues. CDR1 is ENHRY, CDR2 SYGVKD, per germline. CDR3 loop: CAISEGLYRDEQYF. The CDR3, as DNA: TGTGCCATCAGTGAAGGCCTCTATAGGGACGAGCAGTACTTC.

This clonotype was counted between two and nine times. The rearrangement joins TRBV18 to TRBJ2-1; a possible D gene is TRBD1 (5 bases). Germline V gene lookup returns CDR1 KGHSH and CDR2 LQKENI. V dropped 3 bases and J dropped 0 bases, with 9 bases sitting between them. The length of the CDR3 is 15 residues. Here the CDR3 reads CASSPTASSYNEQFF. In nucleotides, the CDR3 is TGTGCCAGCTCACCGACAGCGAGCTCCTACAATGAGCAGTTCTTC.

V gene TRBV20-1 combines with J gene TRBJ1-1, with a tentative D call TRBD1 (5 bases). CDR1 is DFQATT and CDR2 is SNEGSKA in the germline V gene (reference sequence). Trimming took off 6 bases at V and 2 bases at J, with 16 bases between the two ends. The CDR3 length is 14 residues. CDR3 nucleotide sequence: TGCAGTGCGACCCGTGACAGCAAAAACACTGAAGCTTTCTTT. Amino acids: CSATRDSKNTEAFF.

This clonotype was picked up many times. The J gene is TRBJ2-5, the V gene TRBV20-1; D remains ambiguous. V shed 0 bases and J shed 3 bases, with 17 bases lying between them. CDR1 DFQATT and CDR2 SNEGSKA come from the germline V gene (reference sequence). This CDR3 is 16 amino acids long. The CDR3 DNA reads TGCAGTGCTAGAGATCCGGGTCGTCTCTTAAAAGAGACCCAGTACTTC. This translates into CSARDPGRLLKETQYF.

The chain links TRBV7-8 to TRBJ2-5; D not certain. The end of the DNA is better explained by TRBJ2-7, so the J call may be wrong. This CDR3 has 14 amino acids. CDR1 is SGHVS, CDR2 FQNEAQ, per germline. This CDR3 reads CASRGLELWGEQYF. CDR3 coding DNA: TGTGCCAGCAGGGGCCTTGAACTATGGGGCGAGCAGTACTTC.

This clonotype was counted many times. Here the CDR3 reads CASSPNGDGYTF. CDR3 sequence (DNA): TGTGCCAGCAGTCCCAATGGGGATGGCTACACCTTC. The V gene is TRBV12-3 or TRBV12-4, the J gene TRBJ1-2, with D unresolved. V lost 5 bases and J 6 bases, leaving 10 bases between the germline ends. This CDR3 is built from 12 residues.

This clonotype appeared many times. The rearrangement uses TRBV6-5 and TRBJ2-1, with 11 bases aligning to TRBD2. The CDR3 totals 14 residues. Losses at the gene ends were 7 bases for V and 5 bases for J; bases not matched to a gene: 4. Germline CDR1 MNHEY, CDR2 SVGAGI. CDR3 residues: CASKPGLADNEQFF. The CDR3 nucleotides read TGTGCCAGCAAACCGGGACTAGCGGACAATGAGCAGTTCTTC.

This rearrangement joins TRBV9 to TRBJ2-4, with TRBD2 matching 11 bases. Germline CDR1 is SGDLS and CDR2 is YYNGEE. The length of the CDR3 is 16 residues. Germline trimming cut 2 bases from V and 5 bases from J; bases unmatched to any gene: 6. The CDR3 is CASSVLAGGPENIQYF. In DNA, the CDR3 is TGTGCCAGCAGCGTCTTAGCGGGAGGGCCCGAAAACATTCAGTACTTC.

This rearrangement joins TRBV9 to TRBJ2-5; 12 bases line up with TRBD2. The germline V gene has CDR1 SGDLS and CDR2 YYNGEE. The CDR3 runs 19 residues. The J segment lost 0 bases and the V segment lost 0 bases, leaving 9 bases of the junction unmatched. The CDR3 DNA reads TGTGCCAGCAGCGTAGAGGACGGACTAGCGGGGCTGTACCAAGAGACCCAGTACTTC. Protein sequence: CASSVEDGLAGLYQETQYF. The entire variable domain, with the rest obtained from reference TRBV9 and TRBJ2-5, is as follows: DSGVTQTPKHLITATGQRVTLRCSPRSGDLSVYWYQQSLDQGLQFLIQYYNGEERAKGNILERFSAQQFPDLHSELNLSSLELGDSALYFCASSVEDGLAGLYQETQYFGPGTRLLVL.

This clonotype was detected many times. Here the CDR3 DNA reads TGCAGCGTTGAAGCGCCGTCGGTGAGTGAGCAGTTCTTC. As protein: CSVEAPSVSEQFF. This chain uses TRBV29-1 with TRBJ2-1; D remains unclear. Trimming removed 1 base from V and 9 bases from J, with 13 bases in between. The CDR3 extends over 13 amino acids. Germline loops: CDR1 SQVTM, CDR2 ANQGSEA.

The chain uses TRBV28 and TRBJ1-6; possible D gene TRBD1, 6 bases. This CDR3 is built from 14 residues. V dropped 3 bases and J dropped 10 bases, with 13 bases sitting between them. Germline V gives CDR1 MDHEN, CDR2 SYDVKM. The CDR3 DNA follows: TGTGCCAGCAGTTTCGGCCTCAGGGGATCACCCCTCCACTTT. Encoded protein: CASSFGLRGSPLHF.

V is TRBV6-5 and J is TRBJ1-5; 7 bases agree with TRBD1. J gave up 0 bases and V 6 bases, and 5 bases lay outside the gene matches. Germline CDR1 reads MNHEY; CDR2 reads SVGAGI. There are 15 residues in the CDR3. CDR3 nucleotides: TGTGCCAGCAGACCCGACAGGGATAGCAATCAGCCCCAGCATTTT. As protein: CASRPDRDSNQPQHF.

This clonotype was observed a few times. V gene TRBV4-1 combines with J gene TRBJ2-1; 14 nucleotides align to TRBD2. Germline CDR1 MGHRA, CDR2 YSYEKL. With 0 bases clipped from V and 9 bases from J, the junction kept 7 bases outside the gene matches. CDR3 length: 17 residues. Here the CDR3 reads CASSQERLAGGPFEQFF. CDR3 DNA: TGCGCCAGCAGCCAAGAAAGACTAGCGGGGGGGCCCTTTGAGCAGTTCTTC.

This clonotype was observed once. This sequence joins TRBV5-5 and TRBJ1-1, with D unresolved. V was pared by 0 bases and J by 1 base, with 16 bases between. The CDR3 runs to 17 residues. The germline CDR1 and CDR2 sequences are SGHKS and YYEKEE (reference sequence). CDR3 loop: CASSLAGFQTKNTEAFF. The CDR3 nucleotides are TGTGCCAGCAGCTTGGCTGGGTTCCAAACCAAGAACACTGAAGCTTTCTTT. The full variable domain, in which reference TRBV5-5 and TRBJ1-1 provide the parts outside the CDR3, is DAGVTQSPTHLIKTRGQQVTLRCSPISGHKSVSWYQQVLGQGPQFIFQYYEKEERGRGNFPDRFSARQFPNYSSELNVNALLLGDSALYLCASSLAGFQTKNTEAFFGQGTRLTVV.

The chain joins TRBV20-1 to TRBJ1-1; D call uncertain. Germline V lookup: CDR1 DFQATT, CDR2 SNEGSKA (reference sequence). V gave up 5 bases and J gave up 1 base, with 20 bases separating them. The CDR3 runs 16 residues. CDR3 region: CSAATPAAGANTEAFF. The DNA of the CDR3 is TGCAGTGCTGCCACCCCTGCGGCAGGCGCGAACACTGAAGCTTTCTTT.

Concerning this clonotype: At one of its ends the junction is not consistent with the germline gene, which may arise from a read error. This sequence joins TRBV4-3 and TRBJ2-1, with D possibly TRBD2 on 6 matching bases. The germline V gene encodes CDR1 LGHNA and CDR2 YSLEER. The CDR3 has 17 residues. The CDR3 coding sequence is TGCGCCGGCAGCCAAGAGCCTGTAGCGGACCCCTACAATGAGCAGTTCTTC. Its protein product is CAGSQEPVADPYNEQFF.

This clonotype has only a few counts. The gene calls are TRBV20-1 and TRBJ2-7, with D unresolved. Trimming stripped 3 bases from V and 2 bases from J, with 14 bases between. Germline CDR1 is DFQATT and CDR2 is SNEGSKA (reference sequence). CDR3 length equals 14 residues. The CDR3 coding sequence is TGCAGTGCTAGGGAACCTTGGGGTACCTACGAGCAGTACTTC. Protein product: CSAREPWGTYEQYF.

The rearrangement links TRBV27 to TRBJ2-2; D gene ambiguous. CDR1 MNHEY and CDR2 SMNVEV come from the germline V gene (reference sequence). The V end lost 0 bases, the J end lost 8 bases, and 13 bases lay between the germline ends. The CDR3 length is 15 residues. CDR3 protein: CASSLSTAVEGELFF. CDR3 bases: TGTGCCAGCAGTTTATCGACGGCAGTTGAAGGGGAGCTGTTTTTT.

The table lists this clonotype with a few counts. The chain recombines TRBV20-1 with TRBJ2-6, with 7 bases identical to TRBD1. Trimming removed 3 bases from V and 2 bases from J; junction bases left unmatched: 10. Germline assignment: CDR1 DFQATT and CDR2 SNEGSKA (reference sequence). The CDR3 loop spans 17 amino acids. CDR3 sequence (DNA): TGCAGTGCTAGTCCAAGGGTAGGGGGCACTGGGGCCAACGTCCTGACTTTC. Translating gives CSASPRVGGTGANVLTF.

The CDR3 DNA is TGTGCCAGTAGTATATCAGTAAGCACAGATACGCAGTATTTT. It translates to CASSISVSTDTQYF. This chain links TRBV19 with TRBJ2-3; D not certain. The V gene lost 2 bases and the J gene lost 0 bases, with 6 bases spanning the gap. CDR1 is LNHDA and CDR2 is SQIVND in the germline V gene (reference sequence). The CDR3 is made up of 14 amino acids.